The text below deals with one TCR beta chain. The clone's antigen remains unknown. Base qualities are not provided; no much larger clone lies one nucleotide away. This entry comes from a study of Ad26.COV2.S vaccination and SARS-CoV-2 variants (dated by TCRdb to about 2021). About the full investigation: Vaccine-arm donors were drawn from COV1001, a multicentre, randomized, double-blind, placebo-controlled phase I-IIa trial of Ad26.COV2.S in healthy adults. Sequencing of the TCRbeta repertoire served to evaluate the specificity and breadth of SARS-CoV-2-reactive T cell receptors following Ad26.COV2.S vaccination. Ad26.COV2.S was administered intramuscularly at 5 x 10^10 or 1 x 10^11 viral particles, either as a single shot or as two shots given 56 days apart. Investigators remained blinded to trial group allocation during experiments and outcome assessment. The TCR-sequenced set comprised about 32 samples: some 19 Ad26.COV2.S vaccine recipients, 5 placebo recipients and 8 SARS-CoV-2 convalescent individuals. Trial participants were randomized into five groups of five, in which low-dose or high-dose Ad26.COV2.S was given once or twice, or placebo was given on both occasions. Overall study results and their limits: Spike-specific TCR breadth was higher in Ad26.COV2.S recipients than in placebo recipients (P = 0.0014). Substantial breadth of spike-specific CD8+ and CD4+ T cell responses was reported after vaccination. It was noted by the authors that total T cell responses may have been underestimated by the TCR breadth and depth analyses. The study was not powered for comparison of responses between vaccine doses or regimens. Comparable non-spike TCR breadth was observed between vaccine and placebo recipients, consistent with only spike being contained in the vaccine.

The immunoSEQ Assay was the method used to sequence TCRbeta CDR3 regions. After extraction, genomic DNA underwent amplification by bias-controlled multiplex PCR, followed by high-throughput sequencing. On the authors' methods: To quantify the absolute abundance of each unique TCRbeta CDR3 region, sequences were collapsed and filtered. T cell fraction was estimated by normalizing TCRbeta template counts to usable DNA, which was measured by amplifying reference genes present in all nucleated cells. Repertoire TCRs were annotated as SARS-CoV-2-specific when V gene, CDR3 amino acid sequence and J gene were exactly matched to a known reactive TCR set. The reference SARS-CoV-2 TCR set came from MIRA and was filtered for enrichment in COVID-19-positive ImmuneCODE repertoires, removing public or cross-reactive TCRs. Using the MIRA antigens, annotated TCRs were further analysed by specific ORF or by position within an ORF. Depth was the summed frequency of annotated unique rearrangements, while breadth was defined as annotated unique rearrangements over total unique productive rearrangements. Two-sided Wilcoxon rank-sum tests were applied when comparing TCR breadth between groups. TCRdb re-hosts the immuneACCESS table, in-frame sequences only. Its copies lack some clones; in the studies checked, an unresolved V gene accounts for under half of them, and the cause for the rest is not known. D and trimming were read from the DNA, whereas the V and J calls and clone size are those reported in that table. The sample contains some 450,000 clones, 90% of them found a single time. The ten largest clones capture approximately 4.3% of the sample.

What this sample's treatment or condition label stands for: around 19 received Ad26.COV2.S at low or high dose, single or two shots; five or six received placebo; per-sample allocation not given. Repertoires of vaccine and placebo recipients were sequenced from samples taken on day 63 after the first injection. Between 29 July and 7 August 2020, Cohort 1b enrolled around 25 adults aged 18-55 years at one site in Boston, USA. Ad26.COV2.S was a replication-incompetent adenovirus type 26 vector that expressed a prefusion-stabilized SARS-CoV-2 spike protein derived from the original Wuhan strain. The specimen was peripheral blood, collected in a trial of Ad26.COV2.S vaccine versus placebo. The receptor was derived from a person aged 18-65 years who received the Ad26.COV2.S COVID-19 vaccine or a placebo.

The DNA reads as follows: TGCGCCAGCAGCTTGGAGCGGGGGCAGTACAATGAGCAGTTCTTC. This translates into CASSLERGQYNEQFF. The V gene is TRBV5-1 and the J gene is TRBJ2-1; 8 bases in the junction line up with TRBD2. As encoded in the germline V gene, CDR1 is SGHRS while CDR2 is YFSETQ. Counted from cysteine to phenylalanine, this CDR3 has 15 amino acids. The read is trimmed to its CDR3 DNA, 45 bases read in frame from base 1. V ends up 0 bases short and J 4 bases short, with an unmatched junction base count of 3.